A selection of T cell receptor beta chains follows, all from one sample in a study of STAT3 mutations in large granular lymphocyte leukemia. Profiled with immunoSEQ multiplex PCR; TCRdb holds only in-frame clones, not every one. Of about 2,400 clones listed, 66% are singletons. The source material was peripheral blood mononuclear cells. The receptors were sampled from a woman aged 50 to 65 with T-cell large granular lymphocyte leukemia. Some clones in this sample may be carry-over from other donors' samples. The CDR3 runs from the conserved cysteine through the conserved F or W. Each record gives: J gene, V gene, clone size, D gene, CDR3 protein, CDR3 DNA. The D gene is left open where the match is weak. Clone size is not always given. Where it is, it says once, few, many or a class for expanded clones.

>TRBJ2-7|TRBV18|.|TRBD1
CAGGQGDYEQYF
TGTGCCGGGGGACAGGGAGACTACGAGCAGTACTTC
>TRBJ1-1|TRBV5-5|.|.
CASSSNHRVITEAFF
TGTGCCAGCAGCTCGAACCACAGGGTCATCACTGAAGCTTTCTTT
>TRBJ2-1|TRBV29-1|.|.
CSVDRSAAYNEQFF
TGCAGCGTTGACCGAAGCGCAGCCTACAATGAGCAGTTCTTC
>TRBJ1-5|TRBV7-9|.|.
CASSLAGSKDSNQPQHF
TGTGCCAGCAGCTTAGCGGGGAGTAAGGATAGCAATCAGCCCCAGCATTTT
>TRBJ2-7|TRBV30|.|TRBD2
CARSGVREHYEQYF
TGTGCCCGAAGTGGCGTGCGGGAGCACTACGAGCAGTACTTC
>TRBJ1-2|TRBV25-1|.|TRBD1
CASSSPGTGVTFGYTF
TGTGCCAGCAGTTCCCCCGGGACAGGGGTTACGTTTGGCTACACCTTC
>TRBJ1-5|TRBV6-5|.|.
CASSYSAGVNQPQHF
TGTGCCAGCAGTTACTCCGCAGGGGTTAATCAGCCCCAGCATTTT
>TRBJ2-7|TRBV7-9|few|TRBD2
CASSPRTSGSGIVQYF
TGTGCCAGCAGCCCCCGGACTAGCGGGAGTGGTATCGTTCAGTACTTC
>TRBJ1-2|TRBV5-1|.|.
CASSLDGSNYGYTF
TGCGCCAGCAGCTTGGACGGCAGCAACTATGGCTACACCTTC
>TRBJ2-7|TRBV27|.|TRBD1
CASRPPGQLKTYEQYF
TGTGCCAGCAGGCCCCCGGGACAGCTGAAGACCTACGAGCAGTACTTC
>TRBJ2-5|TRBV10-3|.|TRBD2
CAISGAIAGVVETQYF
TGTGCCATCAGTGGGGCAATAGCGGGAGTGGTTGAGACCCAGTACTTC
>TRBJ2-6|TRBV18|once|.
CASSPVWRSGANVLTF
TGTGCCAGCTCACCGGTTTGGCGTTCTGGGGCCAACGTCCTGACTTTC
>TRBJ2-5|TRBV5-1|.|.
CASSLGSTGQETQYF
TGCGCCAGCAGCTTGGGTTCGACAGGCCAAGAGACCCAGTACTTC
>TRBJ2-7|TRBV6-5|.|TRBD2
CASRASGFYEQYF
TGTGCCAGCAGGGCTAGCGGATTCTACGAGCAGTACTTC
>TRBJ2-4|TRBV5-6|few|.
CASSLRSSTNIQYF
TGTGCCAGCAGCTTAAGGTCGTCTACGAACATTCAGTACTTC
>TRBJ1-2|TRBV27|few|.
CASGSDLYGYTF
TGTGCCAGCGGATCGGATCTCTATGGCTACACCTTC
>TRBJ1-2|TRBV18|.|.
CASSPPGARNYGYTF
TGTGCCAGCTCACCACCGGGGGCTCGGAACTATGGCTACACCTTC
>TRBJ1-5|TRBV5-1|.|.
CASSLGLGHGNQPQHF
TGCGCCAGCAGCTTGGGTTTGGGGCACGGCAATCAGCCCCAGCATTTT
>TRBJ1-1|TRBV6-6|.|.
CASSFAGGSMNTEAFF
TGTGCCAGCAGTTTCGCCGGGGGCAGCATGAACACTGAAGCTTTCTTT
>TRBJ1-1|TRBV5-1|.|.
CASGQEGEAFF
TGCGCCAGCGGGCAGGAGGGTGAAGCTTTCTTT
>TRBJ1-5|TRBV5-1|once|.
CASSLEGLGQPQHF
TGCGCCAGCAGCTTGGAGGGGTTGGGTCAGCCCCAGCATTTT
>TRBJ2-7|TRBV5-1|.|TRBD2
CASSPRTSVKFYEQYF
TGCGCCAGCAGCCCGAGGACTAGCGTAAAATTCTACGAGCAGTACTTC
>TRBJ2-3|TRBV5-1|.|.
CASSLGGTTDTQYF
TGCGCCAGCAGCTTGGGAGGGACGACAGATACGCAGTATTTT
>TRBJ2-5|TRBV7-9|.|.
CASSTDRTGTQYF
TGTGCCAGCAGCACTGACAGGACGGGGACCCAGTACTTC
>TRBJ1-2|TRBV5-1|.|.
CASSPGQRYGYTF
TGCGCCAGCAGCCCCGGACAGCGATATGGCTACACCTTC
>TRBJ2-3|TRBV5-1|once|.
CASSPRGGYTDTQYF
TGCGCCAGCAGCCCCCGCGGGGGCTACACAGATACGCAGTATTTT
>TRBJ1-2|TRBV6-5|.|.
CASRATSRDYGYTF
TGTGCCAGCAGGGCGACCTCCAGGGACTATGGCTACACCTTC
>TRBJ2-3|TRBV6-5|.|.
CASSYGARTDTQYF
TGTGCCAGCAGTTACGGGGCTCGCACAGATACGCAGTATTTT
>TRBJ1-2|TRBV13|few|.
CASSLDVPSGQPVDGYTF
TGTGCCAGCAGCTTAGACGTCCCAAGTGGGCAGCCCGTGGATGGCTACACCTTC
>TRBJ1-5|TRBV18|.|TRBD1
CASSPATGSTQPQHF
TGTGCCAGCTCACCCGCGACAGGGAGTACTCAGCCCCAGCATTTT
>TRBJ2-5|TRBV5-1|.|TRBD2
CASSLGLAGEGETQYF
TGCGCCAGCAGCTTGGGACTAGCGGGAGAAGGAGAGACCCAGTACTTC
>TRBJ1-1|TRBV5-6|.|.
CASSLGDGNTEAFF
TGTGCCAGCAGCTTGGGCGACGGGAACACTGAAGCTTTCTTT
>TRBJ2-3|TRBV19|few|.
CASNLAGTTSTDTQYF
TGTGCCAGTAATCTCGCGGGGACAACGAGCACAGATACGCAGTATTTT
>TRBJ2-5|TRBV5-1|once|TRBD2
CASSLAPGLGGQETQYF
TGCGCCAGCAGCTTGGCCCCGGGACTAGGGGGTCAAGAGACCCAGTACTTC
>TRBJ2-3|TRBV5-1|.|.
CASSLFSDTQYF
TGCGCCAGCAGCTTGTTTTCAGATACGCAGTATTTT
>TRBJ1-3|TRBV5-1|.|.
CASSPGTTGNTIYF
TGCGCCAGCAGCCCCGGGACGACTGGAAACACCATATATTTT
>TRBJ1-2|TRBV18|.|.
CASSPSESYGYTF
TGTGCCAGCTCACCATCAGAGAGCTATGGCTACACCTTC